The T cell receptor (beta chain) under discussion was sequenced for a study of blood T cell repertoires in COVID-19 (dated by TCRdb to 2020 to 2021). For the wider study: Samples from collaborators originated in the United States, Italy and Spain and spanned both the acute and convalescent phases of COVID-19. The material from the prospective study consisted of cDNA or gDNA derived from T cells, B-cell-depleted T cells, or PBMCs. The dataset comprised deeply sampled blood TCRbeta repertoires from subjects exposed to, actively infected with, or recovered from COVID-19. The repertoires were made available in a free public database intended to serve as a resource for research on the immune response to SARS-CoV-2. Samples were obtained from the ongoing ImmuneRACE study (first 160 participants) and from 1,000 to 1,500 subjects provided by 6 global collaborators. A de-identified subject ID, COVID-19 status, age in years and sex were almost always included in the sample metadata. Where HLA class I and class II types were available, the types were taken from metadata supplied by the sample provider, not from assay-based typing. Here is what the overall study found, with its caveats: The quantity of clinical and demographic metadata differed by source and by participant and was supplied without curation.

Another Seattle source contributed samples from volunteer blood donors who had recovered from COVID-19. Each collaborating institution followed its own protocols to collect whole blood in K2EDTA tubes. For TCRbeta analysis, collaborators shipped samples as frozen whole blood, isolated PBMCs, or DNA extracted from either of those sample types. CDR1 and CDR2, per the germline V gene, are SNHLY and FYNNEI. Ends trimmed: V by 6 bases, J by 3 bases; bases unmatched to a gene: 20. The CDR3, cysteine through phenylalanine, is 18 amino acids long. Solely the CDR3 DNA is kept, with 54 bases framed from the first base. Worth noting for this clone: Its antigen remains undetermined. No much larger clonotype is one base removed from it; base qualities were not supplied.

TCRbeta CDR3 regions were amplified from genomic DNA using the immunoSEQ Assay, a bias-controlled multiplex PCR. As for how the authors treated the data: Nucleated cell counts per sample were estimated from amplification of reference gene primers within the assay. To quantify the absolute abundance of each unique TCRbeta CDR3 rearrangement, sequence reads were collapsed and filtered. For each sample, productive Simpson clonality was calculated by taking the square root of Simpson's diversity index across productive rearrangements. Here the immuneACCESS table is served through TCRdb, limited to in-frame sequences with V and J called. Missing clones are a known gap in these copies; in checked studies unresolved V genes cover under half, and the rest lacks a known reason. The V and J calls and clone size are taken from that table; D and trimming were inferred from the DNA. This sample lists 200,000 to 250,000 clones; more than 70% were detected once. Together, the top ten hold around 2% of the sample.

This sequence was found in a woman in her thirties or forties who had recovered from COVID-19. Sequencing was carried out using peripheral blood. The sequence is built from TRBV2 and TRBJ2-7; the junction holds 7 bases that match TRBD1. The DNA is TGTGCCAGCAGCAAAGGGCGGTCCGACAGGGCGCTTGGCTACGAGCAGTACTTC. This yields the protein CASSKGRSDRALGYEQYF.